What follows are 14 T cell receptor beta chains derived from one specimen sequenced in a study of blood T cell repertoires in COVID-19. Profiling relied on immunoSEQ multiplex PCR, and the TCRdb table lists in-frame clones only, not all of them. The table records about 74,000 clones, approximately 81% of them present only once. The sequenced sample consisted of peripheral blood. The receptors shown here come from a man aged 45-65 years with active COVID-19.

The chain carries TRBV27 and TRBJ1-6; 9 nucleotides line up with TRBD1. The germline V gene encodes CDR1 MNHEY and CDR2 SMNVEV (reference sequence). Trimming at V came to 5 bases and at J to 5 bases, leaving 10 bases not matched to a gene. The CDR3 is made up of 17 amino acids. CDR3 in amino acids: CASSPLGQGWNNSPLHF. CDR3 sequence (DNA): TGTGCCAGCAGTCCGTTAGGACAGGGGTGGAATAATTCACCCCTCCACTTT.

The V and J genes are TRBV14 and TRBJ1-1; possibly TRBD1 for D (6 bases). Trimming left V 4 bases short and J 6 bases short, with 18 bases between. Germline-derived CDR1 and CDR2 are SGHDN and FVKESK. The CDR3 is made up of 15 amino acids. The CDR3 sequence: CASSRRGQSTAEAFF. The CDR3 nucleotides are TGTGCCAGCAGCCGCCGCGGACAGTCGACCGCTGAAGCTTTCTTT.

The chain combines TRBV7-9 with TRBJ1-2; D not certain. Trimming shortened V by 5 bases and J by 7 bases, and 11 bases separated the two germline ends. Germline V gene lookup returns CDR1 SEHNR and CDR2 FQNEAQ (reference sequence). The CDR3 is made up of 12 amino acids. CDR3 region: CASSVEERGYTF. CDR3 nucleotides: TGTGCCAGCAGCGTTGAGGAGCGTGGCTACACCTTC.

The chain uses TRBV10-3 and TRBJ2-2; 13 nucleotides match TRBD2. The germline V gene encodes CDR1 ENHRY and CDR2 SYGVKD. V lost 5 bases, J lost 4 bases, and 4 bases stayed unmatched. The CDR3 covers 16 residues. CDR3 residues: CAISKLAGGVTGELFF. CDR3 DNA sequence: TGTGCCATCAGTAAACTAGCGGGAGGGGTCACCGGGGAGCTGTTTTTT.

This clone was counted only a few times. CDR3 loop: CASSIGLAGSYEQYF. Here the CDR3 DNA reads TGTGCCAGTAGTATAGGACTAGCGGGGTCCTACGAGCAGTACTTC. The chain employs TRBV19 and TRBJ2-7, with TRBD2 matching 11 bases. There are 15 residues in the CDR3. The V gene end was trimmed by 1 base and the J gene end by 1 base; junction bases not matched to a gene: 0. The germline V gene has CDR1 LNHDA and CDR2 SQIVND (reference sequence).

The gene calls are TRBV5-1 and TRBJ1-2, with 7 bases identical to TRBD1. CDR3 length: 14 amino acids. CDR1 is SGHRS and CDR2 is YFSETQ in the germline V gene. V gave up 2 bases and J gave up 2 bases; unmatched junction bases: 3. The CDR3: CASSFKGANYGYTF. CDR3 nucleotide sequence: TGCGCCAGCAGCTTCAAGGGGGCGAACTATGGCTACACCTTC. Drawing the rest from reference TRBV5-1 and TRBJ1-2, the complete variable domain is KAGVTQTPRYLIKTRGQQVTLSCSPISGHRSVSWYQQTPGQGLQFLFEYFSETQRNKGNFPGRFSGRQFSNSRSEMNVSTLELGDSALYLCASSFKGANYGYTFGSGTRLTVV.

The rearrangement uses TRBV25-1 and TRBJ2-1; 7 bases line up with TRBD1. The CDR3 is 15 amino acids. CDR1 is MGHDK, CDR2 SYGVNS, per germline. V lost 2 bases, J lost 7 bases, and 8 bases stayed unmatched. The CDR3 protein is CASSEPYQQGNEQFF. CDR3 nucleotide sequence: TGTGCCAGCAGTGAACCCTATCAACAGGGGAATGAGCAGTTCTTC.

The chain is built from TRBV10-1 and TRBJ2-1; 7 positions match TRBD1. The junction had 4 bases not matched to a gene; V was cut back by 6 bases and J by 5 bases. The germline V gene has CDR1 WNHNN and CDR2 SYGVQD (reference sequence). The CDR3 is 13 amino acids. CDR3 in DNA: TGCGCCAGCAGCGGCACAGGGGACAATGAGCAGTTCTTC. Encoded protein: CASSGTGDNEQFF.

The V and J genes are TRBV11-1 and TRBJ2-3; perhaps TRBD2 as D (5 bases). CDR1 and CDR2 (germline): SGHAT, FQDESV (reference sequence). CDR3 length: 15 residues. Trimming stripped 5 bases from V and 2 bases from J, with 14 bases between. Written as DNA, the CDR3 is TGTGCCAGCAGCCCCCTAGAGGGCCACACAGATACGCAGTATTTT. Its protein is CASSPLEGHTDTQYF.

The chain joins TRBV20-1 to TRBJ1-3, with D hard to call. The CDR3 spans 13 residues. V gave up 3 bases and J gave up 4 bases, with 10 bases separating them. Germline loops: CDR1 DFQATT, CDR2 SNEGSKA (reference sequence). CDR3 in DNA: TGCAGTGCTAGTGGCAGATTCGGAAACACCATATATTTT. Amino acids: CSASGRFGNTIYF.

This clone was observed a few times. V and J are TRBV19 and TRBJ1-5; TRBD1 is a possible D gene (6 bases). V was cut by 6 bases and J by 5 bases, with 14 bases left in between. CDR1 is LNHDA, CDR2 SQIVND, per germline (reference sequence). The CDR3 is made up of 14 amino acids. This CDR3 is CASRPGQLHQPQHF. CDR3 DNA: TGTGCCAGTAGGCCGGGACAACTCCATCAGCCCCAGCATTTT.

V is TRBV7-6 and J is TRBJ1-2; possibly TRBD1 for D (5 bases). V was pared by 2 bases and J by 2 bases, with 15 bases between. The length of the CDR3 is 16 residues. Germline CDR1 and CDR2: SGHVS and FNYEAQ. CDR3 loop: CASSLIGDSDNYGYTF. The CDR3 DNA sequence: TGTGCCAGCAGCTTAATTGGCGACAGCGACAACTATGGCTACACCTTC.

This clone was seen once. This chain connects TRBV5-6 to TRBJ1-1; no definite D call. The CDR3 consists of 13 residues. The V gene lost 0 bases and the J gene lost 1 base, with 4 bases spanning the gap. From germline, CDR1 is SGHDT and CDR2 YYEEEE. Here the CDR3 reads CASSLAPNTEAFF. The CDR3 coding sequence is TGTGCCAGCAGCTTGGCTCCGAACACTGAAGCTTTCTTT.

The chain employs TRBV11-2 and TRBJ2-6, with 8 bases matching TRBD2. J lost 3 bases, V lost 2 bases, and 9 bases had no gene match. CDR3 size: 18 residues. Germline V gives CDR1 SGHAT, CDR2 FQNNGV. Here the CDR3 reads CASSLSAGGVFGANVLTF. The CDR3 DNA is TGTGCCAGCAGCTTATCGGCGGGGGGTGTCTTTGGGGCCAACGTCCTGACTTTC.